These 16 T cell receptor beta chains were sequenced from one sample in a study of identical twins. One entry per CDR3 protein results from TCRdb running MiXCR on the 5' RACE reads. The sample includes 690,000 or so distinct CDR3 sequences, roughly 6.2% of them seen just once. Material: naive T cells sorted from blood. The receptors come from a man younger than 30 in good health.

This clonotype showed up many times. This chain joins TRBV12-3 or TRBV12-4 and TRBJ2-3; D gene unclear. V lost 4 bases and J 9 bases, leaving 14 bases between the germline ends. The CDR3 length is 13 residues. The CDR3 is CASSSLSGDTQYF. CDR3 nucleotides: TGTGCCAGCAGTTCCCTTTCCGGTGACACGCAGTATTTT.

This clonotype was observed a handful of times. The chain recombines TRBV5-1 with TRBJ2-1; D is tentatively TRBD1 or TRBD2 (5 bases each). Germline V gene data show CDR1 as SGHRS and CDR2 as YFSETQ. The V gene lost 4 bases and the J gene lost 4 bases, with 12 bases spanning the gap. The CDR3 runs 14 residues. CDR3 sequence reads: CASSASGPYNEQFF. In DNA form, the CDR3 reads TGCGCCAGCAGCGCATCGGGACCTTACAATGAGCAGTTCTTC.

This clonotype was counted many times. This rearrangement joins TRBV12-5 to TRBJ2-2; D gene uncertain. Trimming took 0 bases from V and 1 from J, leaving 12 bases between them. CDR3 size: 17 residues. CDR1 is LGHNT and CDR2 is FRNRAP in the germline V gene. The CDR3 is CASGLVHKLLNTGELFF. In DNA, the CDR3 is TGTGCTAGTGGTTTGGTACATAAACTTCTGAACACCGGGGAGCTGTTTTTT.

The chain carries TRBV3-1 and TRBJ2-7; D is possibly TRBD1 (6 bases). Trimming stripped 4 bases from V and 2 bases from J, with 15 bases between. Per germline, CDR1 LGHDT and CDR2 YNNKEL (reference sequence). The CDR3 length is 15 residues. In nucleotides, the CDR3 is TGTGCCAGCAGCCCATTCGCCGGGACAACCTACGAGCAGTACGTC. The encoded protein is CASSPFAGTTYEQYV.

This clonotype has ten or more counts. This chain uses TRBV5-5 with TRBJ2-5; possible D gene TRBD2, 6 bases. The germline CDR1 and CDR2 sequences are SGHKS and YYEKEE (reference sequence). Trimming removed 5 bases from V and 5 bases from J, with 25 bases in between. This CDR3 contains 17 residues. CDR3 nucleotides: TGTGCCAGCAGGCTGGAAAGTTTACTAGCTTGGGGTGAGACCCAGTACTTC. Translation: CASRLESLLAWGETQYF. The variable domain in full, with the rest retrieved from reference TRBV5-5 and TRBJ2-5, is DAGVTQSPTHLIKTRGQQVTLRCSPISGHKSVSWYQQVLGQGPQFIFQYYEKEERGRGNFPDRFSARQFPNYSSELNVNALLLGDSALYLCASRLESLLAWGETQYFGPGTRLLVL.

This clonotype was picked up many times. The chain uses TRBV29-1 and TRBJ2-5; 8 bases are a match to TRBD1. From germline, CDR1 is SQVTM and CDR2 ANQGSEA. V gave up 4 bases and J gave up 4 bases; unmatched junction bases: 5. The CDR3 covers 13 residues. CDR3 region: CSVVIRGRETQYF. CDR3 bases: TGCAGCGTTGTTATCAGGGGGCGAGAGACCCAGTACTTC.

This clonotype was seen ten or more times. This chain uses TRBV18 with TRBJ2-1; TRBD1 might be the D (5 bases). Trimming removed 8 bases at V and 3 bases at J, with 11 bases between. The length of the CDR3 is 13 residues. Germline loops: CDR1 KGHSH, CDR2 LQKENI. The CDR3 sequence: CASSPDSYNEQFF. CDR3 DNA sequence: TGTGCCAGCAGCCCCGACAGCTACAATGAGCAGTTCTTC.

This clonotype showed up many times. The chain links TRBV20-1 to TRBJ2-1; D call uncertain. V shed 4 bases and J shed 3 bases, with 10 bases lying between them. This CDR3 contains 13 residues. Germline V gene sequence: CDR1 DFQATT, CDR2 SNEGSKA (reference sequence). The CDR3 DNA follows: TGCAGTGCTATTTCTGGGTTCTACAATGAGCAGTTCTTC. As protein: CSAISGFYNEQFF.

This clonotype was counted ten times or more. The CDR3 nucleotides read TGCAGTGCTAGTTGGGTGGGCTCTCCCAAAAACATTCAGTACTTC. Residues: CSASWVGSPKNIQYF. The chain has TRBV20-1 and TRBJ2-4; no clear D. The ends were cut back, 3 bases at V and 2 bases at J, with 14 bases in the middle. The CDR3 is made up of 15 amino acids. Germline V gene data show CDR1 as DFQATT and CDR2 as SNEGSKA (reference sequence).

This clonotype was observed many times. The chain carries TRBV20-1 and TRBJ2-5, with D unclear. Germline CDR1 is DFQATT and CDR2 is SNEGSKA (reference sequence). V was trimmed by 4 bases and J by 2 bases, leaving 5 bases between them. CDR3 length equals 11 residues. CDR3 nucleotide sequence: TGCAGTGCTACCCCTCAAGAGACCCAGTACTTC. As protein: CSATPQETQYF.

The V call is TRBV9, the J call TRBJ2-2; 14 bases are shared with TRBD2. In germline, CDR1 is SGDLS, CDR2 YYNGEE. V dropped 3 bases and J dropped 9; count of bases not matched to a gene: 4. The CDR3 runs to 15 residues. Here the CDR3 DNA reads TGTGCCAGCAGCGCCGGGACTAGCGGGAGCTGGGAGCTGTTTTTT. It encodes CASSAGTSGSWELFF.

The table lists this clonotype with many counts. The chain links TRBV20-1 to TRBJ2-1; 11 bases agree with TRBD2. The CDR3 runs to 12 residues. J was trimmed by 8 bases and V by 6 bases; bases with no gene match: 3. Per the germline V gene, CDR1 is DFQATT and CDR2 is SNEGSKA (reference sequence). The CDR3 nucleotides are TGCAGTGCCGGGACTAGCGGTGATGAGCAGTTCTTC. This encodes CSAGTSGDEQFF.

This clonotype has a handful of counts. The V call is TRBV11-2, the J call TRBJ2-1; 7 bases are a match to TRBD1. Losses at the gene ends were 5 bases for V and 10 bases for J; bases not matched to a gene: 17. CDR1 and CDR2 from the germline V gene are SGHAT and FQNNGV. CDR3 length: 16 residues. CDR3 sequence reads: CASSPSSTGSLGEQFF. Here the CDR3 DNA reads TGTGCCAGCAGCCCAAGCTCGACAGGGTCCTTGGGGGAGCAGTTCTTC.

This clonotype has ten or more counts. V gene TRBV7-2 combines with J gene TRBJ2-3; D is unclear. CDR3 size: 12 residues. Germline V gene lookup returns CDR1 SGHTA and CDR2 FQGNSA. Trimming removed 1 base from V and 11 bases from J, with 10 bases in between. The CDR3 DNA reads as TGTGCCAGCAGCTTAGATCATGATGAGCAGTATTTT. Amino acids: CASSLDHDEQYF.

This clonotype has ten or more counts. V gene TRBV20-1 combines with J gene TRBJ2-1; 7 bases are a match to TRBD2. The CDR3 is 15 residues long. CDR1 and CDR2 (germline): DFQATT, SNEGSKA (reference sequence). V lost 0 bases, J lost 4 bases, and 6 bases stayed unmatched. The CDR3 region is CSARDVSGKYNEQFF. CDR3 sequence (DNA): TGCAGTGCTAGAGATGTGAGCGGGAAGTACAATGAGCAGTTCTTC.

Only a few counts were recorded for this clonotype. V is TRBV12-3 or TRBV12-4 and J is TRBJ2-7; TRBD2 matches at 12 bases. The length of the CDR3 is 14 residues. V lost 6 bases and J lost 2; bases outside the gene matches: 2. CDR3 sequence: CASRTSGSTYEQYF. The CDR3 nucleotides are TGTGCCAGCAGGACTAGCGGGAGTACCTACGAGCAGTACTTC.